This TCR beta chain came from a study of blood T cells in healthy people across ages. Study observations and caveats: PBMCs went unsorted, and a conclusive naive versus antigen-experienced comparison was therefore prevented. Per million T cells, TCR beta diversity dropped about linearly as age rose. With naive T cell percentage, TCR beta diversity showed a strong correlation.

With 2 bases removed from V and 13 bases from J, the gap between germline ends came to 15 bases. The germline gives CDR1 MDHEN, CDR2 SYDVKM. The CDR3 runs to 13 residues. Sample-barcoded 5' priming and a J-beta primer mix drove a second PCR of roughly 6 to 12 cycles. Through a template-switch adaptor with 12 random nucleotides, each cDNA molecule received a tag. TCRdb fed the 5' RACE reads into MiXCR, producing one record per CDR3 protein. The sample lists about 2 million distinct CDR3 sequences; approximately 50% were seen once. As to this clonotype: Its antigen is undetermined.

This receptor was identified in a woman in her 40s in good health. Sequenced material: blood. J is TRBJ2-4 and V is TRBV28; D is unclear. The CDR3 reads CASSLGSPREQYF. Here the CDR3 DNA reads TGTGCCAGCAGTTTAGGTTCCCCTAGAGAGCAGTACTTC.